This TCR beta chain derives from a study of blood T cell repertoires in COVID-19. This clone showed up just once. CDR3 length equals 16 residues. Germline CDR1 SGHKS, CDR2 YYEKEE (reference sequence). Trimming took 4 bases from V and 5 from J; bases not matched to a gene: 11. Some clones are missing from TCRdb's copy, which holds only in-frame ones; the method was immunoSEQ multiplex PCR. The sample consists of over 110,000 clones, 87% of them appearing once. Which cohort a participant joined came from the clinical history participants gave. The receptor's source is a man aged 60 to 75 who had recovered from COVID-19. The sample consisted of PBMCs or T cells enriched from blood (not recorded which). This chain links TRBV5-5 with TRBJ2-7; 11 bases line up with TRBD1. The CDR3 protein is CASSPTLGQGGNEQYF. The CDR3 nucleotides are TGTGCCAGCAGCCCAACGTTGGGACAGGGGGGTAACGAGCAGTACTTC. The full variable domain, its missing parts supplied by reference TRBV5-5 and TRBJ2-7, is DAGVTQSPTHLIKTRGQQVTLRCSPISGHKSVSWYQQVLGQGPQFIFQYYEKEERGRGNFPDRFSARQFPNYSSELNVNALLLGDSALYLCASSPTLGQGGNEQYFGPGTRLTVT.